These 2 T cell receptor beta chains came from one sample sequenced in a study of blood T cell repertoires in COVID-19. The table came from immunoSEQ multiplex PCR; TCRdb's copy has only in-frame clones and leaves some out. The repertoire holds about 57,000 clones, with roughly 82% as singletons. The sample comprised peripheral blood. Every receptor here comes from a woman aged 55 to 70 with acute or convalescent COVID-19.

This sequence joins TRBV6-5 and TRBJ2-1; 7 bases line up with TRBD1. Looked up from germline, CDR1 is MNHEY and CDR2 is SVGAGI. This CDR3 has 14 amino acids. V shed 6 bases and J 9 bases; nucleotides not matched to a gene: 11. CDR3 DNA sequence: TGTGCCAGCAGCGTTATGTGGGACAGTGCTGAGCAGTTCTTC. It translates to CASSVMWDSAEQFF.

This chain joins TRBV7-6 and TRBJ2-2; D not resolved. V shed 3 bases and J shed 0 bases, with 5 bases lying between them. The CDR3 loop spans 14 amino acids. Germline loops: CDR1 SGHVS, CDR2 FNYEAQ. This CDR3 reads CASSFVSNTGELFF. CDR3 DNA: TGTGCCAGCAGCTTTGTCTCGAACACCGGGGAGCTGTTTTTT.